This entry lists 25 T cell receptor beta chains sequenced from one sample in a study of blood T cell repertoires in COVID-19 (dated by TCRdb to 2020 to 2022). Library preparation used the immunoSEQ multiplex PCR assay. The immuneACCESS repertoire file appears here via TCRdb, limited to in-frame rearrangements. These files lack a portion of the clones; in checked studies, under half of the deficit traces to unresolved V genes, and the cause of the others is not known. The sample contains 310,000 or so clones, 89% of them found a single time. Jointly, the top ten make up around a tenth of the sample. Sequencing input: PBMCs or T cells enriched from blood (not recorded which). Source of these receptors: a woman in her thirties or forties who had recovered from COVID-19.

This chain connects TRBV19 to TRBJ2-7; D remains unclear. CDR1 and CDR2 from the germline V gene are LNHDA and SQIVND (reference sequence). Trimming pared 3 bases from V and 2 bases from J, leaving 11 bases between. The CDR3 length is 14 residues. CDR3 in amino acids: CASSIGDGPYEQYF. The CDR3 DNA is TGTGCCAGTAGTATTGGAGACGGTCCCTACGAGCAGTACTTC.

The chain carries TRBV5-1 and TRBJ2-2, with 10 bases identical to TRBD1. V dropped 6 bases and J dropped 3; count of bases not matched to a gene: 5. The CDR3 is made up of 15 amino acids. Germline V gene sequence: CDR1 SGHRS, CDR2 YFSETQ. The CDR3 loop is CASIRDRGDTGELFF. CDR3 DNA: TGCGCCAGCATCCGGGACAGGGGCGACACCGGGGAGCTGTTTTTT.

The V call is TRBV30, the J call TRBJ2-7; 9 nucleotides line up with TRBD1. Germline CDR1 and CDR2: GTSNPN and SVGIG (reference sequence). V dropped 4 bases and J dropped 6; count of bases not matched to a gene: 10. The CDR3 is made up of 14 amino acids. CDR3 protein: CAWTRGQGMGEQYF. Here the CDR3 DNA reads TGTGCCTGGACCAGGGGACAGGGAATGGGCGAGCAGTACTTC.

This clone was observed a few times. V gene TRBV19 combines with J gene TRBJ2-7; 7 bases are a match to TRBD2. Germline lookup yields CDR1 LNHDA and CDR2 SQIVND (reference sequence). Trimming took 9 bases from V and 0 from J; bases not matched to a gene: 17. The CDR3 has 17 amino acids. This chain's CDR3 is CASQGGASLDLSYEQYF. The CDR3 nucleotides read TGTGCCAGCCAGGGAGGGGCTAGCCTTGATCTCTCCTACGAGCAGTACTTC. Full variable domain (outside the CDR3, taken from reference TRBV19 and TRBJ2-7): DGGITQSPKYLFRKEGQNVTLSCEQNLNHDAMYWYRQDPGQGLRLIYYSQIVNDFQKGDIAEGYSVSREKKESFPLTVTSAQKNPTAFYLCASQGGASLDLSYEQYFGPGTRLTVT.

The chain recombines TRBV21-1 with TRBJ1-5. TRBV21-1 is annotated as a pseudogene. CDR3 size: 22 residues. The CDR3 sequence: CASSNTPPPWVLLTGSNQPQHF. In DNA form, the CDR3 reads TGTGCCAGCAGCAATACCCCTCCTCCCTGGGTCCTTCTAACGGGGAGCAATCAGCCCCAGCATTTT.

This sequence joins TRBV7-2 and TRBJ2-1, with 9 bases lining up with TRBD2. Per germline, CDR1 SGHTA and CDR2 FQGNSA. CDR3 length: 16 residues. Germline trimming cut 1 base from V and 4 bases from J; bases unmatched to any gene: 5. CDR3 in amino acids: CASSLVSSGGYNEQFF. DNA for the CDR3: TGTGCCAGCAGCTTAGTATCCAGCGGGGGGTACAATGAGCAGTTCTTC.

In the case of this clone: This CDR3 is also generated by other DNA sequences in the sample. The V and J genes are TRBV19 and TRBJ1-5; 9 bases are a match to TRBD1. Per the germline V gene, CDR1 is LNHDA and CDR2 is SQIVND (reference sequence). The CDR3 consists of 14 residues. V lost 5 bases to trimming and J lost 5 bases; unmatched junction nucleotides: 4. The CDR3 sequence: CASSFRQGDQPQHF. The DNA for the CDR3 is TGTGCCAGTAGTTTTCGACAGGGGGATCAGCCCCAGCATTTT.

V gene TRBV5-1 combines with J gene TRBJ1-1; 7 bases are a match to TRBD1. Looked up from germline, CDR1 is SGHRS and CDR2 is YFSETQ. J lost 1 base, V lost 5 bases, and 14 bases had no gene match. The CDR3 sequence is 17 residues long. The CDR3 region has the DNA TGCGCCAGCAGTGCCCAGGGGGGCTTTTTCGGGAACACTGAAGCTTTCTTT. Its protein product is CASSAQGGFFGNTEAFF.

DNA of the CDR3: TGTGCCATCAGTGGGCGGGGGACCACAGATACGCAGTATTTT. Translated, it gives CAISGRGTTDTQYF. The chain has TRBV10-3 and TRBJ2-3; TRBD2 matches at 7 bases. From germline, CDR1 is ENHRY and CDR2 SYGVKD. V lost 4 bases to trimming and J lost 2 bases; unmatched junction nucleotides: 3. This CDR3 has 14 residues.

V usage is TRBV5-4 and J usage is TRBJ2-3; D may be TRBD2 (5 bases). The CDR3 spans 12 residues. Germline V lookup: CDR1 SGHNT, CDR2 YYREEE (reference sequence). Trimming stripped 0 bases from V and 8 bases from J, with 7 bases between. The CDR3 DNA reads TGTGCCAGCAGCTTGGTCGGAGGTACGCAGTATTTT. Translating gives CASSLVGGTQYF.

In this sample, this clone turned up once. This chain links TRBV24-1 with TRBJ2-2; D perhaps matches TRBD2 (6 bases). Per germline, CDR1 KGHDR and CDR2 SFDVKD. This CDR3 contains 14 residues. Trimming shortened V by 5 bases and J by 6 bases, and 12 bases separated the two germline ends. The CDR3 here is CATSAAGLAGELFF. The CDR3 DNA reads TGTGCCACCAGTGCTGCGGGACTGGCCGGGGAGCTGTTTTTT.

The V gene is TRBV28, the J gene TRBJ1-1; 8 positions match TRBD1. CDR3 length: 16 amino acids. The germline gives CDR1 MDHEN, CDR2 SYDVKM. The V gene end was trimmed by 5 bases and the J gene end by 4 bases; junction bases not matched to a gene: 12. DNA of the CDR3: TGTGCCAGCAGTCCAGACTACGGGACAGGCGGCACTGAAGCTTTCTTT. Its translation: CASSPDYGTGGTEAFF.

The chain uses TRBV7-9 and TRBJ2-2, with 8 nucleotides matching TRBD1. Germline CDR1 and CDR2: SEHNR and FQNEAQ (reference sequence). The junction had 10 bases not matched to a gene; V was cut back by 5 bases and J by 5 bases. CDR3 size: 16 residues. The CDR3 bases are TGTGCCAGCAGCATTGGCCTACGACAGGGGACCGGGGAGCTGTTTTTT. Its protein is CASSIGLRQGTGELFF.

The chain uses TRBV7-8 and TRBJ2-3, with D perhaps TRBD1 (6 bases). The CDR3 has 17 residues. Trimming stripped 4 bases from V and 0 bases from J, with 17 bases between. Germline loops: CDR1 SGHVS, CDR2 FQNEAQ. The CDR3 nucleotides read TGTGCCAGCAGCTCCCAGGGGAACCCTCCTAGCACAGATACGCAGTATTTT. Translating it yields CASSSQGNPPSTDTQYF. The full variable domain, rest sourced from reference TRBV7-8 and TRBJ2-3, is GAGVSQSPRYKVAKRGQDVALRCDPISGHVSLFWYQQALGQGPEFLTYFQNEAQLDKSGLPSDRFFAERPEGSVSTLKIQRTQQEDSAVYLCASSSQGNPPSTDTQYFGPGTRLTVL.

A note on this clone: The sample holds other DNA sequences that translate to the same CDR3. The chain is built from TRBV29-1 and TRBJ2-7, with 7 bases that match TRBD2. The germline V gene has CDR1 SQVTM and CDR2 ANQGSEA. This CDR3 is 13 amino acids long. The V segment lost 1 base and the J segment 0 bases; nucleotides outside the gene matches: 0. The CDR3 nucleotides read TGCAGCGTTGAAGCTAGCGGCTCCTACGAGCAGTACTTC. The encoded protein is CSVEASGSYEQYF.

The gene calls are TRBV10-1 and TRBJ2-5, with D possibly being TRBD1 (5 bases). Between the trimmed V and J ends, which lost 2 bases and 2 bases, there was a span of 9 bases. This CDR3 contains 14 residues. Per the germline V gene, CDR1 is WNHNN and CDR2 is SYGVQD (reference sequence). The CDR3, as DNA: TGCGCCAGCAGTGAGCGGACACATCAAGAGACCCAGTACTTC. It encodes CASSERTHQETQYF.

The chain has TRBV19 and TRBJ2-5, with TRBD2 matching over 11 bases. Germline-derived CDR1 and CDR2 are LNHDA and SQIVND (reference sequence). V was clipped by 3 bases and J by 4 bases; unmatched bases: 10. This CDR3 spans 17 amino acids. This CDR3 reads CASSIDLGLAVLETQYF. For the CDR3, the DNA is TGTGCCAGTAGTATTGATTTGGGACTAGCGGTTTTAGAGACCCAGTACTTC.

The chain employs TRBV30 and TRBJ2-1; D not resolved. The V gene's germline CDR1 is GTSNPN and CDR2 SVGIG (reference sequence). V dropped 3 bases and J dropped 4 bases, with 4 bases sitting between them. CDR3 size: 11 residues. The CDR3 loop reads CAWSPYNEQFF. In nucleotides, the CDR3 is TGTGCCTGGAGCCCTTACAATGAGCAGTTCTTC.

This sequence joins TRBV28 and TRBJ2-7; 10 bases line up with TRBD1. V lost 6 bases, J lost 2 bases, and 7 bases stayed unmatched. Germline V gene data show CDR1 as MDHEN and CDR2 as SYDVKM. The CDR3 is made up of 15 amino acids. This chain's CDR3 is CASRRRQGATYEQYF. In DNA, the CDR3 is TGTGCCAGCAGACGTCGACAGGGGGCCACCTACGAGCAGTACTTC. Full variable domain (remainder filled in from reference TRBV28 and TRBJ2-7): DVKVTQSSRYLVKRTGEKVFLECVQDMDHENMFWYRQDPGLGLRLIYFSYDVKMKEKGDIPEGYSVSREKKERFSLILESASTNQTSMYLCASRRRQGATYEQYFGPGTRLTVT.

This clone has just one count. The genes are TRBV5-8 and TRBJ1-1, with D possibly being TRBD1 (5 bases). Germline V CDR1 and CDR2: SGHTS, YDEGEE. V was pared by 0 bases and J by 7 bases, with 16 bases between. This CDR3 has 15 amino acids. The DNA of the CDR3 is TGTGCCAGCAGCTTGGGGCCAGTAGCAACAGGTGAAGCTTTCTTT. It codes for CASSLGPVATGEAFF.

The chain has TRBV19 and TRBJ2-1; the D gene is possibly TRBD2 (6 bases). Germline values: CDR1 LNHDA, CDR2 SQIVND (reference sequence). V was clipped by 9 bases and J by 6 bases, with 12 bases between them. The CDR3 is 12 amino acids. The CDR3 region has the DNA TGTGCCAGCTCAGTGGGGGGCAATGAGCAGTTCTTC. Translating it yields CASSVGGNEQFF.

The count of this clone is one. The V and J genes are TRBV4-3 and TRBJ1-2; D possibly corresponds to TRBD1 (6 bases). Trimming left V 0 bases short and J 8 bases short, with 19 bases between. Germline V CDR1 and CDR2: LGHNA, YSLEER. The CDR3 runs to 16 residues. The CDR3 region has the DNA TGCGCCAGCAGCCAAGATCTGGGGGCCAACCGGGGAGGCTACACCTTC. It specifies CASSQDLGANRGGYTF.

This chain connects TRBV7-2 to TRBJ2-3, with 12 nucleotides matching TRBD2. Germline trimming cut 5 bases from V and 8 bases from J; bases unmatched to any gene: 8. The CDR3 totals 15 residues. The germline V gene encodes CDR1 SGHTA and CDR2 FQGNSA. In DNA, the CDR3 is TGTGCCAGCAGCCCACTGACTAGCGGGGGCCTTACGCAGTATTTT. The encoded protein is CASSPLTSGGLTQYF.

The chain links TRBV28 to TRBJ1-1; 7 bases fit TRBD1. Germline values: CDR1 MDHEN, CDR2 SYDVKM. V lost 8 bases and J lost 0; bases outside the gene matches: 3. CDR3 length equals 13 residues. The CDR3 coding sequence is TGTGCCAGCCGGGGACAGCTGAACACTGAAGCTTTCTTT. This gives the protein CASRGQLNTEAFF.

DNA of the CDR3: TGTGCCAGCAGCCAACTCGGGGGGGCGGCCGAGCAGTACTTC. Encoded protein: CASSQLGGAAEQYF. This rearrangement joins TRBV3-1 (or the pseudogene TRBV3-2) to TRBJ2-7, with 8 bases that match TRBD2. V shed 2 bases and J 6 bases; nucleotides not matched to a gene: 6. The CDR3 runs 14 residues. Germline V gives CDR1 LGHDT, CDR2 YNNKEL (reference sequence).